The present T cell receptor beta chain was sequenced within a study of T-cell reconstitution after alpha-beta-depleted transplantation in children. With V trimmed by 5 bases and J by 1 base, 16 bases remained unmatched. Per the germline V gene, CDR1 is LGHDT and CDR2 is YNNKEL (reference sequence). The CDR3 extends over 19 amino acids. This clonotype was observed a few times. Using unique molecular identifiers, the investigators prepared the TCRbeta library. TCRdb independently ran MiXCR on the PCR reads; one entry per CDR3 protein. The data hold about 340,000 distinct CDR3 sequences, with 10% to 15% observed a single time.

The rearrangement links TRBV3-1 to TRBJ2-2; 7 nucleotides line up with TRBD1. The source was PBMCs, collected from the stem cell graft. The receptor's source is a human donor who donated a stem cell graft to a child with Fanconi anemia. Here the CDR3 DNA reads TGTGCCAGCAGCTACTCGACAGGGAGATACTCCGGGAACACCGGGGAGCTGTTTTTT. This codes for CASSYSTGRYSGNTGELFF. The full variable domain, in which reference TRBV3-1 and TRBJ2-2 provide the parts outside the CDR3, is DTAVSQTPKYLVTQMGNDKSIKCEQNLGHDTMYWYKQDSKKFLKIMFSYNNKELIINETVPNRFSPKSPDKAHLNLHINSLELGDSAVYFCASSYSTGRYSGNTGELFFGEGSRLTVL.